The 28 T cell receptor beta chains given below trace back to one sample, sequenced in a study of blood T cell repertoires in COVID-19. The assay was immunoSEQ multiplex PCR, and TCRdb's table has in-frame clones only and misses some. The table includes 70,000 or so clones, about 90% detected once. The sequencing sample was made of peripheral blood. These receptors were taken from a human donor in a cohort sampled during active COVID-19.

In nucleotides, the CDR3 is TGTGCCATCAGTGAGTCGGGGAGGGGGGACACTGAAGCTTTCTTT. This codes for CAISESGRGDTEAFF. V and J are TRBV10-3 and TRBJ1-1, with D perhaps matching TRBD1 (6 bases). CDR1 and CDR2 (germline): ENHRY, SYGVKD. The CDR3 has 15 residues. V lost 0 bases, J lost 3 bases, and 11 bases lay in between.

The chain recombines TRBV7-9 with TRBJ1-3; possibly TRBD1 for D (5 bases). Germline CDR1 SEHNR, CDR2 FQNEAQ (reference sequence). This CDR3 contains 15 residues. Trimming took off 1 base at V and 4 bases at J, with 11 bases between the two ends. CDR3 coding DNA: TGTGCCAGCAGCTTAGGGGTGGGGCGAGGAAACACCATATATTTT. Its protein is CASSLGVGRGNTIYF.

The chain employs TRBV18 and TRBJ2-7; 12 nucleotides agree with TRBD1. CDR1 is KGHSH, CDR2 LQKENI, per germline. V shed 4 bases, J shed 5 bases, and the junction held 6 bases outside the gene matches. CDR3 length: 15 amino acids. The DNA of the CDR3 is TGTGCCAGCTCACTGGGGACAGGGGGCCTCCACGAGCAGTACTTC. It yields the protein CASSLGTGGLHEQYF.

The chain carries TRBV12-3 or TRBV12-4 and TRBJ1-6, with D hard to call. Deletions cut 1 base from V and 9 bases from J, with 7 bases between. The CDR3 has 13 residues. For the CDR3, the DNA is TGTGCCAGCAGTTTAGAGGGAGGTTCACCCCTCCACTTT. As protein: CASSLEGGSPLHF.

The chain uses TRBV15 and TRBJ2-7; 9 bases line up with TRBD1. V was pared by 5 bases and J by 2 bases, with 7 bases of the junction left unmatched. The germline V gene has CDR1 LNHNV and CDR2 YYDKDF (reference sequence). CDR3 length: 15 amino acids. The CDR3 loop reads CATSHLGTGTYEQYF. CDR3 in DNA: TGTGCCACCAGCCACCTTGGGACAGGGACCTACGAGCAGTACTTC. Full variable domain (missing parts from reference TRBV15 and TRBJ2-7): DAMVIQNPRYQVTQFGKPVTLSCSQTLNHNVMYWYQQKSSQAPKLLFHYYDKDFNNEADTPDNFQSRRPNTSFCFLDIRSPGLGDTAMYLCATSHLGTGTYEQYFGPGTRLTVT.

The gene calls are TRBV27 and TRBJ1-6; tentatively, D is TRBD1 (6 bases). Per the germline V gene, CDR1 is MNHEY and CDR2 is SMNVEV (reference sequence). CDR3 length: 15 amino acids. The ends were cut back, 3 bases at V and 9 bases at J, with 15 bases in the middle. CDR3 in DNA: TGTGCCAGCAGTTTTAAACAGGGAATCGGTTCACCCCTCCACTTT. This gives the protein CASSFKQGIGSPLHF.

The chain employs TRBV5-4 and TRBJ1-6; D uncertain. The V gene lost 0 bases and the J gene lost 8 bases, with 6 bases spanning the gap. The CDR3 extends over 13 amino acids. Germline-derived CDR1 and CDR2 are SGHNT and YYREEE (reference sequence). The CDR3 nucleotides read TGTGCCAGCAGCTTGGAGCAGGATTCACCCCTCCACTTT. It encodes CASSLEQDSPLHF.

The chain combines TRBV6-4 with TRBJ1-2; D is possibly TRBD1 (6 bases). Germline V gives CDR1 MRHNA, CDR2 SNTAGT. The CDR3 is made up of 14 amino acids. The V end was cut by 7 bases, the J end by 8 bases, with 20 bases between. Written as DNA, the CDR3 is TGTGCCAGCATTTTCTTCAGCTTTAGGGGGGGCTACACCTTC. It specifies CASIFFSFRGGYTF.

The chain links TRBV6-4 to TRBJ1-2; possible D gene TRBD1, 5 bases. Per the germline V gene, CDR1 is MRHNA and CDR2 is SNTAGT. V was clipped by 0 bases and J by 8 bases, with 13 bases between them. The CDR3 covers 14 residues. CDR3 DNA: TGTGCCAGCAGTGACTCGATTGCAGGGAAGGGCTACACCTTC. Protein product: CASSDSIAGKGYTF.

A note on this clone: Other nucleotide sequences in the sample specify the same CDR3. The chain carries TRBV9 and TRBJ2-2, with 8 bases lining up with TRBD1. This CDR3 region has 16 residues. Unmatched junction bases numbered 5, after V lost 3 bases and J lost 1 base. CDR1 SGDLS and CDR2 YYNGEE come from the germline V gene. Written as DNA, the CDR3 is TGTGCCAGCAGCGCACCGGGGACAGGGAACACCGGGGAGCTGTTTTTT. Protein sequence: CASSAPGTGNTGELFF.

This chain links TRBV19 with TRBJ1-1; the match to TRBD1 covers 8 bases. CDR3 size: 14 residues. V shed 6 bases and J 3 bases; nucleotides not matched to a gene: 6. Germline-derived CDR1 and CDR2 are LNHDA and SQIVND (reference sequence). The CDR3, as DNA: TGTGCCAGTAGATGGGACAGGTGGGACACTGAAGCTTTCTTT. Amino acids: CASRWDRWDTEAFF.

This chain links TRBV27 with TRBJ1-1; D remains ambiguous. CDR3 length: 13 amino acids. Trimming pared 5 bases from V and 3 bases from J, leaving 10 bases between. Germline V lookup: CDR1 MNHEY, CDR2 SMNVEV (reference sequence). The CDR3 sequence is CASSIASDTEAFF. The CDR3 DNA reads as TGTGCCAGCAGTATCGCCTCGGACACTGAAGCTTTCTTT.

The CDR3 DNA follows: TGTGCCTGCGTAGCGGGGGGGAACTACGAGCAGTACTTC. Translating gives CACVAGGNYEQYF. The rearrangement joins TRBV30 to TRBJ2-7, with 11 bases identical to TRBD2. The germline V gene encodes CDR1 GTSNPN and CDR2 SVGIG (reference sequence). This CDR3 region has 13 residues. After removal of 6 bases from V and 3 bases from J, the junction contained 4 bases not matched to a gene.

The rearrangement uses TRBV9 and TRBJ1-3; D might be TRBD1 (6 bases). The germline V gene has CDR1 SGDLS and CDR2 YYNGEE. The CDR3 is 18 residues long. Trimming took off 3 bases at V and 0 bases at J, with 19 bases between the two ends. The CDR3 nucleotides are TGTGCCAGCAGCGCCCCACGGGACATACCAAGCTCTGGAAACACCATATATTTT. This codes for CASSAPRDIPSSGNTIYF.

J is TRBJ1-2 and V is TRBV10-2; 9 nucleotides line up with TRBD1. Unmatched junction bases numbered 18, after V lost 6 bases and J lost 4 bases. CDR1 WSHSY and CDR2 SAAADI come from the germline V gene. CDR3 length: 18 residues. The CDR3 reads CASRKGAGQGQSRYGYTF. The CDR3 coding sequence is TGCGCCAGCAGAAAAGGGGCGGGACAGGGCCAGTCTCGCTATGGCTACACCTTC.

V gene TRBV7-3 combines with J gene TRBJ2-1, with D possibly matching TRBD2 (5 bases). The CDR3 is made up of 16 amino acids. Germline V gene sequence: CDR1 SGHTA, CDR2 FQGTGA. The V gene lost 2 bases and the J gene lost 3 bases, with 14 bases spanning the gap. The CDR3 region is CASSLYDPGGYNEQFF. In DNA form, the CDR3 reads TGTGCCAGCAGCTTATATGACCCAGGAGGCTACAATGAGCAGTTCTTC.

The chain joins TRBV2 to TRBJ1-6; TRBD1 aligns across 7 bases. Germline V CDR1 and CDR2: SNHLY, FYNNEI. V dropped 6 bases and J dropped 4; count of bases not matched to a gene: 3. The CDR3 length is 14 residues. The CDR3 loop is CASRRDSYNSPLHF. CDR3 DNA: TGTGCCAGCAGAAGGGACAGTTATAATTCACCCCTCCACTTT. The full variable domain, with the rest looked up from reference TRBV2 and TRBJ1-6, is EPEVTQTPSHQVTQMGQEVILRCVPISNHLYFYWYRQILGQKVEFLVSFYNNEISEKSEIFDDQFSVERPDGSNFTLKIRSTKLEDSAMYFCASRRDSYNSPLHFGNGTRLTVT.

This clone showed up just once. Here the CDR3 DNA reads TGTGCCAGCAGCTTAGCACAGACAGAGTACCTAAATGAAAAACTGTTTTTT. Encoded protein: CASSLAQTEYLNEKLFF. J is TRBJ1-4 and V is TRBV7-2, with D perhaps matching TRBD1 (5 bases). CDR3 size: 17 residues. Trimming shortened V by 0 bases and J by 5 bases, and 16 bases separated the two germline ends. CDR1 SGHTA and CDR2 FQGNSA come from the germline V gene. The complete variable domain, with remaining parts taken from reference TRBV7-2 and TRBJ1-4, reads GAGVSQSPSNKVTEKGKDVELRCDPISGHTALYWYRQSLGQGLEFLIYFQGNSAPDKSGLPSDRFSAERTGGSVSTLTIQRTQQEDSAVYLCASSLAQTEYLNEKLFFGSGTQLSVL.

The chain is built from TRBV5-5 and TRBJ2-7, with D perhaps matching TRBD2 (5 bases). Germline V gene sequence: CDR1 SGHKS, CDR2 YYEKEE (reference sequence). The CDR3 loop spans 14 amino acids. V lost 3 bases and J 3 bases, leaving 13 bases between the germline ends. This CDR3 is CASSSRDFIYEQYF. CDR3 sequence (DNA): TGTGCCAGCAGCTCCCGGGATTTCATCTACGAGCAGTACTTC. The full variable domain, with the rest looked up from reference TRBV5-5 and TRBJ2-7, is DAGVTQSPTHLIKTRGQQVTLRCSPISGHKSVSWYQQVLGQGPQFIFQYYEKEERGRGNFPDRFSARQFPNYSSELNVNALLLGDSALYLCASSSRDFIYEQYFGPGTRLTVT.

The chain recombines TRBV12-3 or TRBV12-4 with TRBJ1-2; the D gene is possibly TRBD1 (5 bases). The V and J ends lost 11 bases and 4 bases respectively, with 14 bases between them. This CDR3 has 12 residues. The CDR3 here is CASGVVGYGYTF. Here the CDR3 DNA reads TGTGCCTCGGGGGTAGTAGGCTATGGCTACACCTTC.

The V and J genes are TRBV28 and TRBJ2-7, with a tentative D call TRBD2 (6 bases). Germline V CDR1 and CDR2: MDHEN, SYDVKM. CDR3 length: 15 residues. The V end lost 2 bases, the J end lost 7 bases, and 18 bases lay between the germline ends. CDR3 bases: TGTGCCAGCAGTTTAGGAGGGACGATACCGGGGGAGCAGTACTTC. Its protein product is CASSLGGTIPGEQYF.

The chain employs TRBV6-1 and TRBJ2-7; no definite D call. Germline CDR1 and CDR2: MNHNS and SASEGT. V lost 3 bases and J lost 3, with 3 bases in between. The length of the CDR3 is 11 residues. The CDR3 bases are TGTGCCAGCAGTGACAGCTACGAGCAGTACTTC. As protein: CASSDSYEQYF.

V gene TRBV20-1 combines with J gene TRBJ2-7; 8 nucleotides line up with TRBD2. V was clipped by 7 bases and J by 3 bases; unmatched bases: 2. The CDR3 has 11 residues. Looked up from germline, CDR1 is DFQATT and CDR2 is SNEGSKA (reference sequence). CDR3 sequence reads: CSGGLVYEQYF. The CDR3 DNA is TGCAGTGGGGGACTAGTCTACGAGCAGTACTTC.

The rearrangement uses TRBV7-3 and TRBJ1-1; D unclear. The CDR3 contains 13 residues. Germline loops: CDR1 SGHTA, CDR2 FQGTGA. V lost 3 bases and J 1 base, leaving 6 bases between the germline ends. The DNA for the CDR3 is TGTGCCAGCAGCTTCTCTTGGAACACTGAAGCTTTCTTT. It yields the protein CASSFSWNTEAFF.

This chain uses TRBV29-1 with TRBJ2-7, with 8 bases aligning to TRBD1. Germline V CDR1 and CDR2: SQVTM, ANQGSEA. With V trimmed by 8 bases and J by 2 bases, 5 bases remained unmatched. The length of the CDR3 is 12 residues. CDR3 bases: TGCAGCATATGGGACAGGCCCTACGAGCAGTACTTC. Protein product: CSIWDRPYEQYF.

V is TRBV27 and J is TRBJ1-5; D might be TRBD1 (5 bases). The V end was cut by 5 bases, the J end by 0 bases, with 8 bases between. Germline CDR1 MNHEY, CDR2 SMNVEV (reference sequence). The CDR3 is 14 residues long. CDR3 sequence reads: CASSQGYSNQPQHF. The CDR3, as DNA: TGTGCCAGCAGTCAGGGTTATAGCAATCAGCCCCAGCATTTT.

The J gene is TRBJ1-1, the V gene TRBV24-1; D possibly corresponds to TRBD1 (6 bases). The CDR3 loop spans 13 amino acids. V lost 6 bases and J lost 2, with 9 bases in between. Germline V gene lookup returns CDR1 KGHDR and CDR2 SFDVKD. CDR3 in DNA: TGTGCCACCAGTCCAGGGGTTAACACTGAAGCTTTCTTT. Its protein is CATSPGVNTEAFF.

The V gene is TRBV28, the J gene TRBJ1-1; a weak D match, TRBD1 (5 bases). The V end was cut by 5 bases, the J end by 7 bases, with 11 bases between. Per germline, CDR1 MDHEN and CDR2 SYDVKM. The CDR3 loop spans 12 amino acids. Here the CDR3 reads CASSEGVGEAFF. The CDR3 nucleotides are TGTGCCAGCAGTGAAGGGGTCGGTGAAGCTTTCTTT.